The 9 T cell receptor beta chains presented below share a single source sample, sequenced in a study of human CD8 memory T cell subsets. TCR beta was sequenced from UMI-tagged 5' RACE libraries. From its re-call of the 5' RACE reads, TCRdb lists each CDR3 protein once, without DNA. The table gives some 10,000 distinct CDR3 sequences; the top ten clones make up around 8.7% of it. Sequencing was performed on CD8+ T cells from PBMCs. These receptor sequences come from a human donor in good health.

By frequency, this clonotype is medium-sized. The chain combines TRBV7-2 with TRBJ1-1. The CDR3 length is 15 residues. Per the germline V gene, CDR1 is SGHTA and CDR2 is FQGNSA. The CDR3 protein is CASSLRQGPNTEAFF.

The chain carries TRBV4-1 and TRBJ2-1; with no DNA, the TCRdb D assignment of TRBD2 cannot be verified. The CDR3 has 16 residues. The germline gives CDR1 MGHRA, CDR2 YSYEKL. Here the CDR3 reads CASSPSGQAVTNEQFF.

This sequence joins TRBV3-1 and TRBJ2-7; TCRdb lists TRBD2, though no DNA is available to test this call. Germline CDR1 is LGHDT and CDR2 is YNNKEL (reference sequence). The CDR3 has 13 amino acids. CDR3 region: CASSQGTLYEQYF.

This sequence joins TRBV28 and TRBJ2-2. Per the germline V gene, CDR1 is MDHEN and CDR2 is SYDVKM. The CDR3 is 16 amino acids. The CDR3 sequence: CATHGLDGSLAGELFF.

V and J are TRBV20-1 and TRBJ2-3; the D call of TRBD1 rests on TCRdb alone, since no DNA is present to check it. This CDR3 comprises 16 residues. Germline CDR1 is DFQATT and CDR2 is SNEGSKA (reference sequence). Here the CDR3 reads CSAGPGDRGFADTQYF.

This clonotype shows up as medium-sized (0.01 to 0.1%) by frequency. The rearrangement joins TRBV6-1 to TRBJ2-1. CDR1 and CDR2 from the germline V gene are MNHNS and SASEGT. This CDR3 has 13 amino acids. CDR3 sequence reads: CASSEYTASGQFF.

The CDR3: CASSFAGDFNEQFF. The chain combines TRBV12-3 or TRBV12-4 with TRBJ2-1. This CDR3 has 14 amino acids.

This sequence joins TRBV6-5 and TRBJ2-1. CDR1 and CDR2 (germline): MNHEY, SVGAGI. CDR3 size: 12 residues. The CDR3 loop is CASSTASNEQFF.

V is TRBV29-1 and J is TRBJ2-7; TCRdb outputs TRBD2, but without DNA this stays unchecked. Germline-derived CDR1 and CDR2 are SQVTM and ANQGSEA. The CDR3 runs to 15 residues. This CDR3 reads CSVEERLALSYEQYF.